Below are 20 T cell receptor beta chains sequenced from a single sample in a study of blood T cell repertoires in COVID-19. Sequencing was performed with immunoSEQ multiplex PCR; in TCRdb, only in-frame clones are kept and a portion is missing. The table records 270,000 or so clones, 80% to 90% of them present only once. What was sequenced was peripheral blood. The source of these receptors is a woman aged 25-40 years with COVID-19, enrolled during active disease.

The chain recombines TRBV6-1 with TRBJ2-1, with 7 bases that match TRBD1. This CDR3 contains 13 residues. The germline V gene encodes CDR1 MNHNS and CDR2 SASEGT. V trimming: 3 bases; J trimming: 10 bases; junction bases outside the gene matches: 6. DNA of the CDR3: TGTGCCAGCAGTGACACCTCACAGGGGGAGCAGTTCTTC. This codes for CASSDTSQGEQFF.

CDR3 bases: TGTGCCAGCAGTCCCATACAGGGGGAGTTTGGCTACACCTTC. Translated: CASSPIQGEFGYTF. J is TRBJ1-2 and V is TRBV6-4; the match to TRBD1 covers 8 bases. Germline V lookup: CDR1 MRHNA, CDR2 SNTAGT. With 5 bases clipped from V and 7 bases from J, the junction kept 9 bases outside the gene matches. CDR3 length equals 14 residues.

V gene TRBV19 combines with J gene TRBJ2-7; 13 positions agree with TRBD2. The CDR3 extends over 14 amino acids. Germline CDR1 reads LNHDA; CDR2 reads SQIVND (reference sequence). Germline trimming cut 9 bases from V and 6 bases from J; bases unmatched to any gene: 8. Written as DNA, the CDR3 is TGTGCCAGCAACCCGGGACTAGCGGGGTCCGAGCAGTACTTC. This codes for CASNPGLAGSEQYF.

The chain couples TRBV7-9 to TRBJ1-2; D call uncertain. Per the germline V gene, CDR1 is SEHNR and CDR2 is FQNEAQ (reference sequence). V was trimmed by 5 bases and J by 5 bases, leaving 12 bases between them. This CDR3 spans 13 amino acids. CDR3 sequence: CASSLRSGYGYTF. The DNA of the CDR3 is TGTGCCAGCAGCCTCCGGTCGGGGTATGGCTACACCTTC.

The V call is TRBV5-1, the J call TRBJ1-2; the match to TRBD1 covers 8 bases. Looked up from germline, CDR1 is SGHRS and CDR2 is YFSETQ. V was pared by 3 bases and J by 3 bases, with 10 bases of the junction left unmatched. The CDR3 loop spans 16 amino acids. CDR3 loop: CASSSTPTGADYGYTF. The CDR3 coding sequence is TGCGCCAGCAGCTCCACTCCGACAGGGGCGGACTATGGCTACACCTTC. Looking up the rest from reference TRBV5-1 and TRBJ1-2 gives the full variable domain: KAGVTQTPRYLIKTRGQQVTLSCSPISGHRSVSWYQQTPGQGLQFLFEYFSETQRNKGNFPGRFSGRQFSNSRSEMNVSTLELGDSALYLCASSSTPTGADYGYTFGSGTRLTVV.

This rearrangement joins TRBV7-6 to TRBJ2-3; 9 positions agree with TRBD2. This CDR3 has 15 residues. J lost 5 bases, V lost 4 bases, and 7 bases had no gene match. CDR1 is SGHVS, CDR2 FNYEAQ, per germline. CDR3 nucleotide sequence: TGTGCCAGCAGCTCACTAGCGGGCCACGGAGATACGCAGTATTTT. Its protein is CASSSLAGHGDTQYF.

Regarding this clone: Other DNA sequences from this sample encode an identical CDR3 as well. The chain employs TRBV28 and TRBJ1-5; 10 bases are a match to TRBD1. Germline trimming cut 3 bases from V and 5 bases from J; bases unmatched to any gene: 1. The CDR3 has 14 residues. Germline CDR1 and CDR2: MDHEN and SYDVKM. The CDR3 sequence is CASSLGQGHQPQHF. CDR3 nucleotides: TGTGCCAGCAGTTTGGGACAGGGGCATCAGCCCCAGCATTTT.

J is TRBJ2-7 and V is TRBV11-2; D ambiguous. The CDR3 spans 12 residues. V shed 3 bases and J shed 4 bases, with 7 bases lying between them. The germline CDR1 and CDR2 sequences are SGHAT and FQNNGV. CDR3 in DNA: TGTGCCAGCAGCTTGCAACAATACGAGCAGTACTTC. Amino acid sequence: CASSLQQYEQYF. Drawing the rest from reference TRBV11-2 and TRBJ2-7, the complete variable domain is EAGVAQSPRYKIIEKRQSVAFWCNPISGHATLYWYQQILGQGPKLLIQFQNNGVVDDSQLPKDRFSAERLKGVDSTLKIQPAKLEDSAVYLCASSLQQYEQYFGPGTRLTVT.

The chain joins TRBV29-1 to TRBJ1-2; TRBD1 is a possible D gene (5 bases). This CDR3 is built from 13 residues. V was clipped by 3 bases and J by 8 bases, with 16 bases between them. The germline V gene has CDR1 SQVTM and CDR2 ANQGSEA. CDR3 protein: CSVDGGPSQGYTF. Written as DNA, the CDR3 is TGCAGCGTTGACGGGGGTCCGTCCCAAGGCTACACCTTC.

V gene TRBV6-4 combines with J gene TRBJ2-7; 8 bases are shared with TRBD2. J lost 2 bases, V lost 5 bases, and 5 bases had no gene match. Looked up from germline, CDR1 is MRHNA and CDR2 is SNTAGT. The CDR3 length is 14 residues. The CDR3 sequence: CASSTSGVPYEQYF. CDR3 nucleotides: TGTGCCAGCAGTACTAGCGGCGTTCCCTACGAGCAGTACTTC.

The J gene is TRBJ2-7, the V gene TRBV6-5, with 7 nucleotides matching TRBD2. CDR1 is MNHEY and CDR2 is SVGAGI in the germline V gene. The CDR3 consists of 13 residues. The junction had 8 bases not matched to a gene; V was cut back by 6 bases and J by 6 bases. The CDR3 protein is CASSEGGAVEQYF. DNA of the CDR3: TGTGCCAGCAGCGAGGGAGGGGCGGTCGAGCAGTACTTC.

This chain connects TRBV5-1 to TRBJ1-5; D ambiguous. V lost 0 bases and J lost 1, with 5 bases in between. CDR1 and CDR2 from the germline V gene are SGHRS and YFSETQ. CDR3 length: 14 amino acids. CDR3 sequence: CASSLGESNQPQHF. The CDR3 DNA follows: TGCGCCAGCAGCTTGGGTGAGAGCAATCAGCCCCAGCATTTT.

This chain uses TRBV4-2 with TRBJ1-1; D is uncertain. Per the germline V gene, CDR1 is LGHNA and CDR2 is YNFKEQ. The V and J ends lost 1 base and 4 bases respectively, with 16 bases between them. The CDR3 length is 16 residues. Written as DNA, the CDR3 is TGTGCCAGCAGCCAAGGTGTGCTATTAGGCGGCACTGAAGCTTTCTTT. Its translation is CASSQGVLLGGTEAFF.

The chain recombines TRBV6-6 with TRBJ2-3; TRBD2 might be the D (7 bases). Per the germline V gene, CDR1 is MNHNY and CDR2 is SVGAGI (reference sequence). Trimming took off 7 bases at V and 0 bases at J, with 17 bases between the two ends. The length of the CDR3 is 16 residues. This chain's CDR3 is CASTLTRGGSTDTQYF. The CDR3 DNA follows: TGTGCCAGCACCCTCACGAGGGGGGGTAGCACAGATACGCAGTATTTT.

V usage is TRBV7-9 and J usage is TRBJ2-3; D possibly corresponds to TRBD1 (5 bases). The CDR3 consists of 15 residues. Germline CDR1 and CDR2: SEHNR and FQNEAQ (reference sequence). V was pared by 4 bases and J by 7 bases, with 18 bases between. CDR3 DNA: TGTGCCAGCAGCTCGGACCCCAAAGGGGTCCATACGCAGTATTTT. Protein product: CASSSDPKGVHTQYF. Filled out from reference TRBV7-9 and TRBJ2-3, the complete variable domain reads DTGVSQNPRHKITKRGQNVTFRCDPISEHNRLYWYRQTLGQGPEFLTYFQNEAQLEKSRLLSDRFSAERPKGSFSTLEIQRTEQGDSAMYLCASSSDPKGVHTQYFGPGTRLTVL.

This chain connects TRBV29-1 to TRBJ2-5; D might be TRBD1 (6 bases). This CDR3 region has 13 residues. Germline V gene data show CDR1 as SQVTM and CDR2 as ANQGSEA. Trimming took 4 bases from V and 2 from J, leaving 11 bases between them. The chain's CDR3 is CSVGWTEQETQYF. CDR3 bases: TGCAGCGTTGGCTGGACAGAACAAGAGACCCAGTACTTC.

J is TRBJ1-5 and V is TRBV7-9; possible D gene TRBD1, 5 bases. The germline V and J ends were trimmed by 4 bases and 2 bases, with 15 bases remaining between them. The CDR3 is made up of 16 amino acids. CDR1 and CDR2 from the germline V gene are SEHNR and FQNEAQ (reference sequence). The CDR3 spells CASSSHGGRGNQPQHF. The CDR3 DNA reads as TGTGCCAGCAGCTCCCATGGGGGGAGGGGCAATCAGCCCCAGCATTTT.

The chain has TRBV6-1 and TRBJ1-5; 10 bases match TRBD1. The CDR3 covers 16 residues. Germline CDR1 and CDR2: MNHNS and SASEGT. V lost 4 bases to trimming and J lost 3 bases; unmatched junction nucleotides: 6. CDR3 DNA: TGTGCCAGCAGTGGGACAGGGGGGCTACTCAATCAGCCCCAGCATTTT. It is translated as CASSGTGGLLNQPQHF.

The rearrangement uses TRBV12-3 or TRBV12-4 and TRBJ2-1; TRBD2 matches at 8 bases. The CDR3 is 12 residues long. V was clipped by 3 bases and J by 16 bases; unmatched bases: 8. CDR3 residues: CASSFSRGGVFF. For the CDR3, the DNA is TGTGCCAGCAGTTTTTCCCGGGGGGGCGTCTTCTTC.

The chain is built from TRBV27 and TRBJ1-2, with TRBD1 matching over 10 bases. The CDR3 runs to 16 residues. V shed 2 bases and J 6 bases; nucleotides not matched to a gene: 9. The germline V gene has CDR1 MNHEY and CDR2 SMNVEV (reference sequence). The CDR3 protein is CASSLGPGQGFHGYTF. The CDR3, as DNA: TGTGCCAGCAGTTTAGGCCCGGGACAGGGGTTTCATGGCTACACCTTC.